The T cell receptor beta chain described here comes from a study of immune evolution from preneoplasia to lung adenocarcinoma. Two lung cancer pathologists independently confirmed each histologic diagnosis. Nucleic acids came from premalignant or tumor cells enriched by macro-dissection. Notes on the study in general: KRAS-mutant nodules had the highest T cell clonality. Clonality was highest in normal lung, lower in later-stage lesions apparently.

To note about this clone: The antigen is undetermined.

Profiled with immunoSEQ multiplex PCR; TCRdb holds only in-frame clones, not every one. The repertoire has about 14,000 clones, about 82% of them found once; the top ten carry 4% to 5%. Sequenced sample: FFPE minimally invasive lung adenocarcinoma tissue. The receptor comes from a person in their 70s with lung adenocarcinoma.

For the CDR3, the DNA is TGCGCCAGCAGCTTGGCGTCAGGGTTATCCTACGAGCAGTACTTC. It yields the protein CASSLASGLSYEQYF. The chain has TRBV5-1 and TRBJ2-7; maybe TRBD1 (5 bases). CDR1 SGHRS and CDR2 YFSETQ come from the germline V gene. This CDR3 has 15 residues. The V end was cut by 0 bases, the J end by 1 base, with 11 bases between.